This T cell receptor (beta chain) was sequenced for a study of T cells in Graves' hyperthyroidism and ophthalmopathy (dated by TCRdb to the late 2010s). In the study overall: Peripheral blood was sampled at the time of initial diagnosis, prior to any treatment. TCR V-J signatures able to tell the groups apart were searched for in a discovery cohort of 100 patients, of whom 43 had Graves' ophthalmopathy and around 58 had stable Graves' hyperthyroidism. Prospective prediction of ophthalmopathy was tested in an independent validation cohort of 18 to 20 hyperthyroidism patients and approximately 17 patients who later progressed to ophthalmopathy. The 80 to 100 discovery patients were randomly divided into training and test sets at a 7:3 ratio. Thyroid tissue and blood T-cell repertoires from six Graves' hyperthyroidism patients were also compared in the study. After sampling, hyperthyroidism patients received methimazole starting at 30 mg daily, and ophthalmopathy patients received high-dose intravenous methylprednisolone. According to the paper, TCR Vbeta CDR3 sequencing was carried out on 135 peripheral blood samples, which came from under 50 ophthalmopathy, around 75 hyperthyroidism and about 17 progressor patients.

Points the paper makes about the study in general: No statistical method was used to fix the sample size in advance, and group allocation was not hidden from the investigators. A 13 V-J signature model separated ophthalmopathy from stable hyperthyroidism, with 87.88% sensitivity and 81.08% specificity in cross-validation and 80%/75% in testing. During validation, the model predicted progression to ophthalmopathy a median of roughly 7.1 months ahead of onset, with around 65% sensitivity and 72% to 80% specificity. Most expanded thyroid clonotypes (frequency above 0.001) were also detected in blood, a finding suggesting that blood repertoires may reflect thyroid immune responses.

The TCR beta CDR3 regions were amplified from the RNA transcripts. The TCR CDR3 was subjected to a first round of RT-PCR using the HTBI primer set and the Qiagen OneStep RT-PCR kit. A second multiplex PCR round built the libraries, followed by size selection and purification. Paired-end sequencing of the libraries was performed with 100 bp reads on an Illumina HiSeq2000. Under the source paper's analysis protocol: SOAPnuke was used to process the raw data, removing reads that contained adapters or uncalled bases, had a mean Phred below 15, or lacked an exact match to the constant primer or identifier. COPE v1.2.5 was used to merge the high-quality paired reads, and each unique nucleotide sequence was defined as a clonotype. MiTCR v1.1 was used to align clonotypes to the IMGT TRBV, TRBD and TRBJ reference segments. The analysis included only V-J combinations with a frequency above 0.0001, which together covered about 99% of the repertoires. A TCS score was defined as the ratio of F50 (clonal expansion) to E x V (chaos), with BLOSUM62-based TCRdist applied between CDR3 peptides within each V-J. Welch's t-statistics and random forest reduced 450 to 600 V-J features to under 15, which were used in a naive Bayes classifier (R e1071). The raw public data were reprocessed by TCRdb itself: fastp quality trimming at Q25, MiXCR clonotype calling, in-frame beta chains only. Every distinct CDR3 protein forms one entry, paired with its most common genes and DNA. TCRdb assigned the V and J calls; the authors' analysis was not used. This sample is represented by about 600,000 distinct CDR3 sequences; over 12% of them were singletons. The top ten clonotypes cover roughly 7.7% of the sample.

Moderately to severely active disease, a Clinical Activity Score of at least 3, a NOSPECS grade of at least 4, and a duration under 3 months were present in ophthalmopathy patients. Patients with uncontrolled infections, other autoimmune diseases, pregnancy or lactation were excluded. Diagnoses relied on clinical symptoms, serum thyroxine and TRAb, thyroid ultrasound and orbital computed tomography. PBMCs were separated from under 11 ml of fresh peripheral blood using Ficoll-Paque density gradient centrifugation. Total RNA was extracted with Trizol reagent, and quality was checked on an Agilent 2100 Bioanalyzer. About this clonotype itself: Its cognate antigen has yet to be identified. A much larger clone sits a single nucleotide away, making a read error possible. This CDR3 fails to terminate in the conserved phenylalanine or tryptophan, so it likely reflects a read error.

The source is a woman younger than 30 with Graves' ophthalmopathy. The source material was blood.

The CDR3: CASSHKVLSYNSPLHS. The bases read TGTGCCAGCAGTCACAAGGTCCTCTCCTATAATTCACCCCTCCACTCT. The chain is assembled from TRBV28 and TRBJ1-6; no D segment can be confidently identified. With termini counted, the CDR3 has 16 amino acids. The entry retains the CDR3 DNA only, 48 bases that are in frame from base 1. CDR1 and CDR2 (MDHEN, SYDVKM) derive from the germline V gene. V and J are truncated by 5 bases and 0 bases respectively, leaving an intervening sequence of 11 bases.